Only a few counts were recorded for the clone carrying this TCR beta chain. Its antigen is not known. Amplifying from RNA transcripts, the study obtained TCR beta CDR3 regions. First-round RT-PCR relied on HTBI primers, and a second-round multiplex PCR came next. Each CDR3 protein gets one entry after TCRdb re-called the multiplex PCR reads with MiXCR. The sample has about 230,000 distinct CDR3 sequences; around 50% are singletons. The entry originates in a study of Graves' ophthalmopathy and Graves' hyperthyroidism. The overall study: Sampling took place at initial diagnosis, with peripheral blood obtained before any treatment. Study-level results: In predicting ophthalmopathy progression, the model reached over 55% sensitivity and around 72% specificity.

The germline gives CDR1 MNHNS, CDR2 SASEGT. This CDR3 is 15 amino acids long. With V trimmed by 0 bases and J by 7 bases, 6 bases remained unmatched. The TCR comes from an adult man with Graves' ophthalmopathy. The J gene is TRBJ1-5, the V gene TRBV6-1, with TRBD1 matching over 7 bases. The specimen sequenced was peripheral blood. This chain's CDR3 is CASSEAGGPIQPQHF. CDR3 in DNA: TGTGCCAGCAGTGAAGCAGGGGGCCCCATACAGCCCCAGCATTTT.